These 15 T cell receptor beta chains were all obtained from the same sample, sequenced in a study of blood T cell repertoires in COVID-19 (dated by TCRdb to 2018 to 2021). Library construction relied on the immunoSEQ multiplex PCR assay. In its TCRdb copy, this immuneACCESS table keeps in-frame sequences only and misses some clones. Where compared with another copy, unresolved V genes explain less than half of these, and the others have no known cause. This sample comprises about 110,000 clones, approximately 80% of them detected only once. The ten largest clones take up roughly 4% of the sample. Specimen: peripheral blood. These receptors came from a man between 65 and 85 years old with acute or convalescent COVID-19.

As regards this clone: The identical CDR3 is also encoded by other nucleotide sequences in the sample. The chain carries TRBV7-2 and TRBJ1-5; 7 nucleotides agree with TRBD1. Germline CDR1 SGHTA, CDR2 FQGNSA. This CDR3 region has 14 residues. Trimming took 5 bases from V and 2 from J; bases not matched to a gene: 3. Here the CDR3 reads CASSLDRGNQPQHF. The CDR3, as DNA: TGTGCCAGCAGCCTTGACAGGGGCAATCAGCCCCAGCATTTT.

The chain has TRBV6-5 and TRBJ1-2; 7 bases align to TRBD1. This CDR3 spans 11 amino acids. V was pared by 9 bases and J by 6 bases, with 4 bases of the junction left unmatched. The V gene's germline CDR1 is MNHEY and CDR2 SVGAGI. CDR3 residues: CASSTGNGYTF. The CDR3 DNA reads TGTGCCAGTTCGACAGGGAATGGCTACACCTTC.

This clone has only a few counts. The gene calls are TRBV7-2 and TRBJ1-2; the D is unclear. Germline V gene sequence: CDR1 SGHTA, CDR2 FQGNSA. CDR3 length equals 14 residues. The V end was cut by 1 base, the J end by 6 bases, with 12 bases between. Here the CDR3 reads CASSLDPDGDGYTF. CDR3 bases: TGTGCCAGCAGCTTAGATCCAGACGGGGATGGCTACACCTTC.

The chain links TRBV5-6 to TRBJ1-6; TRBD1 matches 9 bases. Germline V gene lookup returns CDR1 SGHDT and CDR2 YYEEEE. The CDR3 runs 19 residues. The V segment lost 3 bases and the J segment 4 bases; nucleotides outside the gene matches: 14. CDR3: CASSSYRDRAFNYNSPLHF. CDR3 DNA: TGTGCCAGCAGCTCATACCGGGACAGGGCTTTTAATTATAATTCACCCCTCCACTTT.

The chain joins TRBV6-5 to TRBJ1-6, with TRBD1 identical over 7 bases. The junction had 3 bases not matched to a gene; V was cut back by 6 bases and J by 7 bases. This CDR3 region has 13 residues. The germline V gene has CDR1 MNHEY and CDR2 SVGAGI. This CDR3 reads CASRGGQNSPLHF. CDR3 DNA: TGTGCCAGCAGAGGGGGCCAGAATTCACCCCTCCACTTT.

In its sample, this clone was seen a few times. The rearrangement links TRBV2 to TRBJ2-2, with TRBD1 identical over 7 bases. V lost 5 bases, J lost 1 base, and 4 bases stayed unmatched. The germline CDR1 and CDR2 sequences are SNHLY and FYNNEI. The CDR3 is 15 residues long. CDR3 region: CASSRGTVNTGELFF. In DNA form, the CDR3 reads TGTGCCAGCAGTCGAGGGACAGTGAACACCGGGGAGCTGTTTTTT.

This clone has just one count. This rearrangement joins TRBV19 to TRBJ1-4; 7 bases are shared with TRBD1. The CDR3 has 16 amino acids. Trimming took 6 bases from V and 3 from J; bases not matched to a gene: 10. Germline V gene data show CDR1 as LNHDA and CDR2 as SQIVND (reference sequence). The CDR3 sequence is CASSTDRARANEKLFF. DNA of the CDR3: TGTGCCAGTAGCACCGACAGGGCGAGGGCTAATGAAAAACTGTTTTTT.

The chain carries TRBV2 and TRBJ2-7; D perhaps matches TRBD2 (5 bases). Germline V gene sequence: CDR1 SNHLY, CDR2 FYNNEI. V was pared by 8 bases and J by 13 bases, with 18 bases between. The CDR3 runs 11 residues. This CDR3 is CASGTEAQSYF. The DNA for the CDR3 is TGTGCCAGCGGCACGGAGGCGCAATCCTACTTC. Looking up the rest from reference TRBV2 and TRBJ2-7 gives the full variable domain: EPEVTQTPSHQVTQMGQEVILRCVPISNHLYFYWYRQILGQKVEFLVSFYNNEISEKSEIFDDQFSVERPDGSNFTLKIRSTKLEDSAMYFCASGTEAQSYFGPGTRLTVT.

The chain has TRBV9 and TRBJ1-2; unclear D gene. Germline V CDR1 and CDR2: SGDLS, YYNGEE. This CDR3 comprises 13 residues. Trimming shortened V by 7 bases and J by 4 bases, and 14 bases separated the two germline ends. As DNA, the CDR3 is TGTGCCAGCGAGCGCAGGAGGTTCTATGGCTACACCTTC. Residues: CASERRRFYGYTF.

The chain links TRBV2 to TRBJ1-2, with D hard to call. Looked up from germline, CDR1 is SNHLY and CDR2 is FYNNEI. The CDR3 totals 13 residues. The ends were cut back, 3 bases at V and 7 bases at J, with 12 bases in the middle. The CDR3 DNA reads TGTGCCAGCAGTGATCAGGATTTGGGTGGCTACACCTTC. Protein sequence: CASSDQDLGGYTF.

V gene TRBV12-5 combines with J gene TRBJ2-1; TRBD2 is a possible D gene (6 bases). V lost 2 bases and J lost 6, with 14 bases in between. This CDR3 comprises 15 residues. Germline assignment: CDR1 LGHNT and CDR2 FRNRAP. CDR3: CASGLSGGLFNEQFF. The CDR3 nucleotides read TGTGCTAGTGGTTTGTCTGGGGGACTTTTCAATGAGCAGTTCTTC.

This rearrangement joins TRBV18 to TRBJ1-4; TRBD1 agrees at 10 bases. The CDR3 spans 15 residues. V lost 5 bases and J lost 7; bases outside the gene matches: 7. Germline CDR1 reads KGHSH; CDR2 reads LQKENI. The CDR3 region is CASSFGQGDVEKLFF. The CDR3 coding sequence is TGTGCCAGCTCATTCGGACAGGGGGACGTTGAAAAACTGTTTTTT.

CDR3 nucleotide sequence: TGTGCCAGCAGCCTGGGACAGATCAGGACAGATACGCAGTATTTT. It translates to CASSLGQIRTDTQYF. The V gene is TRBV3-1 (or the pseudogene TRBV3-2), the J gene TRBJ2-3; TRBD1 agrees at 7 bases. After removal of 4 bases from V and 3 bases from J, the junction contained 7 bases not matched to a gene. The length of the CDR3 is 15 residues. Germline CDR1 LGHDT, CDR2 YNNKEL (reference sequence).

The CDR3 bases are TGTGCCAGCAGCCAAAGTCCTGGACTAGCTATACCCGGGGAGCTGTTTTTT. Residues: CASSQSPGLAIPGELFF. This chain connects TRBV3-1 (or the pseudogene TRBV3-2) to TRBJ2-2; 8 bases are a match to TRBD2. The CDR3 has 17 amino acids. CDR1 and CDR2 from the germline V gene are LGHDT and YNNKEL (reference sequence). V lost 2 bases, J lost 6 bases, and 11 bases stayed unmatched.

This clone was observed a few times. The J gene is TRBJ2-5, the V gene TRBV7-6; 7 bases match TRBD2. There are 13 residues in the CDR3. J lost 9 bases, V lost 1 base, and 5 bases had no gene match. CDR1 is SGHVS, CDR2 FNYEAQ, per germline. In nucleotides, the CDR3 is TGTGCCAGCAGCTTAGGGCCCGCGGGGGCCCAGTACTTC. Encoded protein: CASSLGPAGAQYF.